The next 3 T cell receptor beta chains were all read from a single sample in a study of regulatory T cells in long-lasting Graves disease (dated by TCRdb to the early 2020s). Reading the label with the study, this specimen's time point is: persistent/refractory GD, antithyroid drugs over 5 years with positive TRAb. RNA was extracted from PBMCs in TRIzol for both TCR sequencing and RNA sequencing. The library was produced with multiplex PCR. Sequencing used an Illumina HiSeq 4000. To build TCR beta libraries, CDR3 regions were amplified by Arm-PCR using iRepertoire HTBI primers. TCRdb reran the public reads through fastp at Q25 and MiXCR, keeping productive beta chains. Here each entry gathers all rows of one CDR3 protein and keeps the most common genes and DNA. A total of about 470,000 distinct CDR3 sequences appear in this sample, 20% to 25% of them only once. The ten top clones hold 7% to 9% of the sample.

Sample: peripheral blood mononuclear cells (PBMCs), taken when the disease was refractory, from a patient treated with antithyroid drugs. These receptor sequences come from a female donor with Graves disease.

This clonotype was picked up a small number of times. The J gene is TRBJ1-6, the V gene TRBV5-1, with a weak D call TRBD1 (5 bases). The CDR3 runs to 13 residues. V gave up 4 bases and J gave up 8 bases, with 10 bases separating them. From germline, CDR1 is SGHRS and CDR2 YFSETQ. CDR3 region: CASSGGTDSPLHF. The CDR3 DNA reads TGCGCCAGCAGCGGTGGGACGGATTCACCCCTCCACTTT.

Only a few counts were recorded for this clonotype. The rearrangement uses TRBV7-9 and TRBJ1-1; possibly TRBD1 for D (6 bases). Germline V CDR1 and CDR2: SEHNR, FQNEAQ (reference sequence). CDR3 length: 14 amino acids. The ends were cut back, 11 bases at V and 6 bases at J, with 22 bases in the middle. CDR3 nucleotide sequence: TGTGCCTTAGATGGAGGGGGATTTGGCGCTGAAGCTTTCTTT. Amino acids: CALDGGGFGAEAFF.

This clonotype has ten or more counts. One junction end does not reproduce the germline sequence, and a read error may be involved. The chain carries TRBV12-3 or TRBV12-4 and TRBJ2-7; D is ambiguous. This CDR3 comprises 12 residues. The CDR3 reads CASSSTPYAQYF. The DNA for the CDR3 is TGTGCCAGCAGTTCGACACCTTACGCGCAGTACTTC.